This T cell receptor (beta chain) originates from a study of blood T cell repertoires in COVID-19. Study as a whole: Specimens from acute and convalescent COVID-19 originated in the United States, Italy and Spain. T cells, B-cell-depleted T cells, or PBMCs supplied cDNA or gDNA.

In the authors' workflow: Reference gene primers were amplified, and this amplification served to estimate nucleated cell counts. Clones were sequenced by immunoSEQ multiplex PCR, and TCRdb holds only the in-frame ones, with some missing. Clone size and the V and J calls come from that table; the DNA yielded D and trimming. Here the sample spans just over 35,000 clones, roughly 84% being singletons. The CDR3 extends over 18 amino acids. Trimming took 5 bases from V and 3 from J; bases not matched to a gene: 14. Germline loops: CDR1 KGHSH, CDR2 LQKENI. This receptor was taken from a human donor in a cohort sampled during active COVID-19. The chain employs TRBV18 and TRBJ1-5; the match to TRBD1 covers 9 bases. Material: peripheral blood. The CDR3 DNA is TGTGCCAGCTCAGCCGGGACAGGGAAATTTAGAGACAATCAGCCCCAGCATTTT. Its translation is CASSAGTGKFRDNQPQHF.